The T cell receptor (beta chain) under discussion was sequenced for a study of blood T cells in healthy people across ages. Total RNA amounts of at least 5 micrograms were extracted per sample. Germline V lookup: CDR1 LNHNV, CDR2 YYDKDF (reference sequence). There are 16 residues in the CDR3. V was clipped by 5 bases and J by 3 bases, with 16 bases between them. For the second PCR, which ran for about 6 to 11 cycles, a sample-barcoded 5' primer and a J-beta primer mix were used. A single record per CDR3 protein comes from TCRdb applying MiXCR to the 5' RACE reads. Of over 750,000 distinct CDR3 sequences in the sample, around 25% are singletons; the top ten hold 9.4%. These records were also assigned to another study, of T cells of mothers and their children.

The V gene is TRBV15, the J gene TRBJ1-4, with D possibly TRBD1 on 6 matching bases. Sequences were obtained from blood. The receptor's source is a boy aged 10-17 years in good health. The CDR3 is CATSRIQDRPNEKLFF. The CDR3 DNA is TGTGCCACCAGCCGAATCCAGGACAGACCTAATGAAAAACTGTTTTTT. Full variable domain (missing parts from reference TRBV15 and TRBJ1-4): DAMVIQNPRYQVTQFGKPVTLSCSQTLNHNVMYWYQQKSSQAPKLLFHYYDKDFNNEADTPDNFQSRRPNTSFCFLDIRSPGLGDTAMYLCATSRIQDRPNEKLFFGSGTQLSVL.